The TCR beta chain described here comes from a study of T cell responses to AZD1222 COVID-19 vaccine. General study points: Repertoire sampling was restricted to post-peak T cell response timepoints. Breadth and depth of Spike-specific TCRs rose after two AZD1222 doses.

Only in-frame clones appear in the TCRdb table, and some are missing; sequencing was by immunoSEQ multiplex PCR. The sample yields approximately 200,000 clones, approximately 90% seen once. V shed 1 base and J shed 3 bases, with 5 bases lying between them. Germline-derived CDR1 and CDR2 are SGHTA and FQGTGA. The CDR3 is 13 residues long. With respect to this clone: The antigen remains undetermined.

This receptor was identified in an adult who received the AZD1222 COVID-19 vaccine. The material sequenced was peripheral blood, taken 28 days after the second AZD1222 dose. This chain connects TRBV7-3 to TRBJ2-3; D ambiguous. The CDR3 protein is CASSLRRTDTQYF. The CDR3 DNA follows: TGTGCCAGCAGCTTAAGGCGGACAGATACGCAGTATTTT. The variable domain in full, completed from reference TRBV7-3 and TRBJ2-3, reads GAGVSQTPSNKVTEKGKYVELRCDPISGHTALYWYRQSLGQGPEFLIYFQGTGAADDSGLPNDRFFAVRPEGSVSTLKIQRTERGDSAVYLCASSLRRTDTQYFGPGTRLTVL.